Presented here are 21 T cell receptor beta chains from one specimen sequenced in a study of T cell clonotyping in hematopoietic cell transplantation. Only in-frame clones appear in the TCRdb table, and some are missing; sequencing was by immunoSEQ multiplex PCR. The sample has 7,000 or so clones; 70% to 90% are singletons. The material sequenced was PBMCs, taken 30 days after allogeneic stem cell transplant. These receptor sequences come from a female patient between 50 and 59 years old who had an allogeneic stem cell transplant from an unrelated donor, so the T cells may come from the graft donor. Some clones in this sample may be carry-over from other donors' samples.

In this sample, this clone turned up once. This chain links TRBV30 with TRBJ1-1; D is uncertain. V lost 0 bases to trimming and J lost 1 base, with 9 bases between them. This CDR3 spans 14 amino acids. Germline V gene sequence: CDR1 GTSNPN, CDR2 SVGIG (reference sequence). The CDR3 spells CAWSVRGGNTEAFF. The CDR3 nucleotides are TGTGCCTGGAGTGTACGAGGTGGGAACACTGAAGCTTTCTTT.

The CDR3 DNA is TGCAGTGCTACAGGGATAAGCGGCTACACCTTC. The encoded protein is CSATGISGYTF. The V and J genes are TRBV20-1 and TRBJ1-2, with TRBD1 as a possible D gene (5 bases). Trimming shortened V by 4 bases and J by 8 bases, and 11 bases separated the two germline ends. CDR1 DFQATT and CDR2 SNEGSKA come from the germline V gene (reference sequence). The CDR3 has 11 amino acids.

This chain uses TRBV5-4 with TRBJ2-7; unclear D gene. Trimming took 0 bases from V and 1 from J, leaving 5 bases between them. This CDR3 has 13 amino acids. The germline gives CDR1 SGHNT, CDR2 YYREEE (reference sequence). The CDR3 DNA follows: TGTGCCAGCAGCTTGGGCAGTTCCTACGAGCAGTACTTC. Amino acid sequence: CASSLGSSYEQYF.

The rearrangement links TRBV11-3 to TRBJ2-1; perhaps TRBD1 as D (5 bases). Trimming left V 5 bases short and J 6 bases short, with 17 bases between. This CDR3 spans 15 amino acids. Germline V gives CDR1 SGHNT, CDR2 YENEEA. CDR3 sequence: CASSPQGYVGNEQFF. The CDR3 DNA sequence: TGTGCCAGCAGCCCCCAGGGCTATGTAGGCAATGAGCAGTTCTTC. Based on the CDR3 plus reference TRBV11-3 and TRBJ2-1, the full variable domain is EAGVVQSPRYKIIEKKQPVAFWCNPISGHNTLYWYLQNLGQGPELLIRYENEEAVDDSQLPKDRFSAERLKGVDSTLKIQPAELGDSAVYLCASSPQGYVGNEQFFGPGTRLTVL.

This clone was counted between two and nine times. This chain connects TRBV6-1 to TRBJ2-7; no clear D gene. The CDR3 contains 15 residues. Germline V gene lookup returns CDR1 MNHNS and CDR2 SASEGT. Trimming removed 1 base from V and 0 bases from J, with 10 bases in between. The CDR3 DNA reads TGTGCCAGCAGTGAAGGTTCCCGGAGCTCCTACGAGCAGTACGTC. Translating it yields CASSEGSRSSYEQYV.

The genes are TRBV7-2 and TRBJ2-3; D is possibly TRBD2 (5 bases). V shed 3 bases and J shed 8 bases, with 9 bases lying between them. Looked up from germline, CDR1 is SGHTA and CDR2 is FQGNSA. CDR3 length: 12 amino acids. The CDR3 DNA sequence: TGTGCCAGCAGCTTTGGCGAGGGTACGCAGTATTTT. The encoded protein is CASSFGEGTQYF.

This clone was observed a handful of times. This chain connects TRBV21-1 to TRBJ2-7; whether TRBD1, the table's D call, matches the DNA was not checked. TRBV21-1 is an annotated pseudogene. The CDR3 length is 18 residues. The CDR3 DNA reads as TGTGCCAGCAGCAAAGAGTCAGGGGGCCTCCCTCTTGGGTACGAGCAGTACTTC. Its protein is CASSKESGGLPLGYEQYF.

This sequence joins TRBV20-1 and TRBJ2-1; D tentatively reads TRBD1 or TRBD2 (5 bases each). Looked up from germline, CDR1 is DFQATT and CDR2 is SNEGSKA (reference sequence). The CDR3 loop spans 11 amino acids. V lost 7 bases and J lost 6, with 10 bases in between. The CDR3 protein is CSGDRCNEQFF. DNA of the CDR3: TGCAGTGGGGACCGGTGCAATGAGCAGTTCTTC.

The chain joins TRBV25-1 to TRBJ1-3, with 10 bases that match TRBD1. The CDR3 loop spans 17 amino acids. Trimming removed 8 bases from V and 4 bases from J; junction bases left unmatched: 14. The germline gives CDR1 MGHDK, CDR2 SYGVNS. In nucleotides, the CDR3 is TGTGCCAGCTCCTCGGGACAGGGGTCGATTTCAGGAAACACCATATATTTT. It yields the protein CASSSGQGSISGNTIYF.

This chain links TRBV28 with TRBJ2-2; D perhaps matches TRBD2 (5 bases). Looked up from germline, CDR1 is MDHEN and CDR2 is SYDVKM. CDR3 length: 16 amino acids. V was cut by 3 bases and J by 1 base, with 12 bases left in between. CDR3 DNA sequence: TGTGCCAGCAGTTTGTTCCCGGGGATGAACACCGGGGAGCTGTTTTTT. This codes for CASSLFPGMNTGELFF.

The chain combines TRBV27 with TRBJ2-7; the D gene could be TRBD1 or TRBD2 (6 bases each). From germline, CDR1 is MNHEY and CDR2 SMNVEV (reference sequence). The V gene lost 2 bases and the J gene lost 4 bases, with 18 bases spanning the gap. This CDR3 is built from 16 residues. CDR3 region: CASSLQGGLRVYEQYF. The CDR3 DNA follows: TGTGCCAGCAGTTTACAAGGGGGGCTCCGTGTTTACGAGCAGTACTTC.

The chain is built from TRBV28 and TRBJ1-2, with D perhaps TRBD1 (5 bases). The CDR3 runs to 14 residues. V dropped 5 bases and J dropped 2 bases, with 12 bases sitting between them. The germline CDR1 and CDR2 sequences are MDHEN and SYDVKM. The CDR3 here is CASSSPAGNYGYTF. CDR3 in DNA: TGTGCCAGCAGTAGCCCGGCAGGGAACTATGGCTACACCTTC.

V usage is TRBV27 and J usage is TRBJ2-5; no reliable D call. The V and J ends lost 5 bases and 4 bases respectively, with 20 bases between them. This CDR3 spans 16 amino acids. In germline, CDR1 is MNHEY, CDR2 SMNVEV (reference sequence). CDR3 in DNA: TGTGCCAGCAGTCTGGAGCCTGACACTGGGGTAGAGACCCAGTACTTC. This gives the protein CASSLEPDTGVETQYF.

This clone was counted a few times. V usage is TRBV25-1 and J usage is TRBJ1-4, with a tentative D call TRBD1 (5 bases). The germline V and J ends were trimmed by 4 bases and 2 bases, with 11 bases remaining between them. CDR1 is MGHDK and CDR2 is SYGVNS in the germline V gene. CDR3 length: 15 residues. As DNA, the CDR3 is TGTGCCAGCAGTGTTCGGGGGGAGACTAATGAAAAACTGTTTTTT. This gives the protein CASSVRGETNEKLFF.

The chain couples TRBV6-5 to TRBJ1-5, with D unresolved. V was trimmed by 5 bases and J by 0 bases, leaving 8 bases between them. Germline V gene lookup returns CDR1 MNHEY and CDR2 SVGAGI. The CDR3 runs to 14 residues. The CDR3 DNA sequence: TGTGCCAGCAGTGCCTGGGATAGCAATCAGCCCCAGCATTTT. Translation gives CASSAWDSNQPQHF.

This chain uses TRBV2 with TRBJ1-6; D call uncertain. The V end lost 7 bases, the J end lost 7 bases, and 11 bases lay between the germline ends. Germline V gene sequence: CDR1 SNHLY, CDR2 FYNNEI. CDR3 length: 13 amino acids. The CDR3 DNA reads TGTGCCAGCAAAGGCACAGAAAATTCACCCCTCCACTTT. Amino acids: CASKGTENSPLHF.

CDR3 nucleotides: TGTGCCTGGAGGGTATCAGCGGGAGGGATTTCAGGCGACAATGAGCAGTTCTTC. This codes for CAWRVSAGGISGDNEQFF. The chain links TRBV30 to TRBJ2-1; 10 nucleotides line up with TRBD2. J was trimmed by 5 bases and V by 3 bases; bases with no gene match: 16. The CDR3 is 18 amino acids. Germline assignment: CDR1 GTSNPN and CDR2 SVGIG (reference sequence).

CDR3 DNA: TGTGCCAGCAGCGGACTAGCGGGAGACGGGGAGACCCAGTACTTC. Encoded protein: CASSGLAGDGETQYF. V is TRBV7-2 and J is TRBJ2-5; TRBD2 matches 13 bases. Germline V gene data show CDR1 as SGHTA and CDR2 as FQGNSA. The CDR3 runs 15 residues. The V gene end was trimmed by 5 bases and the J gene end by 5 bases; junction bases not matched to a gene: 5.

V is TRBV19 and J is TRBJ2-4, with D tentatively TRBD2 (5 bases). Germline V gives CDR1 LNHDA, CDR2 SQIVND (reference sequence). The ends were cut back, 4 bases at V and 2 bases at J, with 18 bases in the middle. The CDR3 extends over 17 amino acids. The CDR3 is CASSRMTSSGTKNIQYF. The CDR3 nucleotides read TGTGCCAGTAGTAGAATGACCTCCTCGGGGACCAAAAACATTCAGTACTTC.

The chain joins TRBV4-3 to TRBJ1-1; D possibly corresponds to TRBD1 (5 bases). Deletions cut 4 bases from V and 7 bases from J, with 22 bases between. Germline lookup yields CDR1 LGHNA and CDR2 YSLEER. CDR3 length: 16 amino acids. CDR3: CASSRHRGGGGGEAFF. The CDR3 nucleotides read TGCGCCAGCAGCCGACATAGGGGAGGTGGCGGGGGTGAAGCTTTCTTT.

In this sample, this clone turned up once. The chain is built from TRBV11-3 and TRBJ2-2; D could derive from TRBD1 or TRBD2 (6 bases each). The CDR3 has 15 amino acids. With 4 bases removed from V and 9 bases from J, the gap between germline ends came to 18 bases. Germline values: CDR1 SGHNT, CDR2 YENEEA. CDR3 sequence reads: CASSSSRGANRELFF. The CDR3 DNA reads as TGTGCCAGCAGCTCCTCTAGGGGGGCGAATAGGGAGCTGTTTTTT.